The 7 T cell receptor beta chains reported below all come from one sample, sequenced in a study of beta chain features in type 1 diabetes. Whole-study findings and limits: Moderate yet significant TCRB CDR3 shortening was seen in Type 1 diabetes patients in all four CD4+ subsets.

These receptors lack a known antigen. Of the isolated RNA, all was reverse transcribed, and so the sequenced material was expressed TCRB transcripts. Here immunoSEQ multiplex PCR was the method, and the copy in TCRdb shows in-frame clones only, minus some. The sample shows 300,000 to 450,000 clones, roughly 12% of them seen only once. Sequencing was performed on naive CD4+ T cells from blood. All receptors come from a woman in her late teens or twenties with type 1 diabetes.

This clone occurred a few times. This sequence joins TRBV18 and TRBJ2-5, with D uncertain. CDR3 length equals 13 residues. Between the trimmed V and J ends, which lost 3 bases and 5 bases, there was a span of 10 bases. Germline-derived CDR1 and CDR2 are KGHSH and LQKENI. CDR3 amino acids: CASSPTMEETQYF. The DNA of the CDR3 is TGTGCCAGCTCACCTACGATGGAGGAGACCCAGTACTTC. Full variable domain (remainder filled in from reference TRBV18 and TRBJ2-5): NAGVMQNPRHLVRRRGQEARLRCSPMKGHSHVYWYRQLPEEGLKFMVYLQKENIIDESGMPKERFSAEFPKEGPSILRIQQVVRGDSAAYFCASSPTMEETQYFGPGTRLLVL.

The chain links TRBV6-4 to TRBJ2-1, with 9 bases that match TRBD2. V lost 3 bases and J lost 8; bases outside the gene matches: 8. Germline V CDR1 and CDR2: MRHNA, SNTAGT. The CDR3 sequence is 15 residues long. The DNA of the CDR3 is TGTGCCAGCAGTGAATCCGGCGGGAGGGCCGATGAGCAGTTCTTC. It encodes CASSESGGRADEQFF.

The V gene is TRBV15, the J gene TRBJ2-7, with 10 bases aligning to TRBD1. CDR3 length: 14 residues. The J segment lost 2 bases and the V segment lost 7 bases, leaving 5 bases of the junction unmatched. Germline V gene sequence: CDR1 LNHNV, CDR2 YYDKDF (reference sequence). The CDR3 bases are TGTGCCACCACTACCGGACAGGGGGCCTACGAGCAGTACTTC. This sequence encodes CATTTGQGAYEQYF.

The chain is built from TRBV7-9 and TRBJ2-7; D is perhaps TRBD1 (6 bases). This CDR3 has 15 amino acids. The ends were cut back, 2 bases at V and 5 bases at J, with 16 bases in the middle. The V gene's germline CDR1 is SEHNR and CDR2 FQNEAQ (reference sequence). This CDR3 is CASSLRYQGINEQYF. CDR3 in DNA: TGTGCCAGCAGCTTAAGGTATCAGGGGATCAACGAGCAGTACTTC.

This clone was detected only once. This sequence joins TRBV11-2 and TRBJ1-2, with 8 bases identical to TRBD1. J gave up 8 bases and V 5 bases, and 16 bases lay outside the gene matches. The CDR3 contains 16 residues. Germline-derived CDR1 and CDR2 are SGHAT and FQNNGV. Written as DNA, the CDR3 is TGTGCCAGCAGCCCGAGTTTTACACAGGGGGAGAGAGGCTACACCTTC. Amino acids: CASSPSFTQGERGYTF.

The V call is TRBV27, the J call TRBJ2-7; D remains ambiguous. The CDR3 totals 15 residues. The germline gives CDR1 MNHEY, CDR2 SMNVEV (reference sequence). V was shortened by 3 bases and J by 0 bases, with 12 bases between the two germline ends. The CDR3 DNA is TGTGCCAGCAGTTTTAGTAGCCGATACTCCTACGAGCAGTACTTC. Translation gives CASSFSSRYSYEQYF.

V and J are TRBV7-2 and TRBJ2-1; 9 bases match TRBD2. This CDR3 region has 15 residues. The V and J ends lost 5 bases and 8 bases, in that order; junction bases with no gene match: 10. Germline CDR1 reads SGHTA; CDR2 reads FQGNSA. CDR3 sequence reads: CASSGFSGGFHEQFF. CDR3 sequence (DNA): TGTGCCAGCAGCGGGTTTAGCGGGGGTTTCCATGAGCAGTTCTTC.